A selection of T cell receptor beta chains follows, all from one sample in a study of graft-versus-host responses after intestinal transplantation. Which antigens these TCRs recognize remains unknown. The method was immunoSEQ multiplex PCR; TCRdb's version includes in-frame clones alone and lacks a portion of them. The table includes approximately 90,000 clones, around 92% detected once. The sample consisted of unstimulated CD8+ T cells sorted from spleen or lymph node cells, taken before transplant. These receptor sequences come from a human donor who was the organ donor for an intestinal transplant. The CDR3 runs from the conserved cysteine through the conserved F or W. The D gene is left open where the match is weak. The size entry is marked missing in some rows and otherwise reads once, few, many or a size class.

D gene: NA; J gene: TRBJ1-2; V gene: TRBV4-3; CDR3 length: 14; clone size: once; CDR3 protein: CASSQGVSLYGYTF; CDR3 DNA: TGCGCCAGCAGCCAAGGAGTAAGCCTTTATGGCTACACCTTC
D gene: TRBD1; J gene: TRBJ2-1; V gene: TRBV2; CDR3 length: 14; clone size: many; CDR3 protein: CASPGQGDPNEQFF; CDR3 DNA: TGTGCCAGCCCGGGACAGGGAGATCCCAATGAGCAGTTCTTC
D gene: NA; J gene: TRBJ1-4; V gene: TRBV6-5; CDR3 length: 14; clone size: once; CDR3 protein: CASREQGTNEKLFF; CDR3 DNA: TGTGCCAGCAGAGAACAGGGTACGAATGAAAAACTGTTTTTT
D gene: NA; J gene: TRBJ1-2; V gene: TRBV4-1; CDR3 length: 16; clone size: NA; CDR3 protein: CASSQLTGTLPHGYTF; CDR3 DNA: TGCGCCAGCAGCCAGTTAACCGGGACTCTTCCGCATGGCTACACCTTC
D gene: TRBD1; J gene: TRBJ1-1; V gene: TRBV2; CDR3 length: 13; clone size: NA; CDR3 protein: CASSGYRGTEAFF; CDR3 DNA: TGTGCCAGCAGTGGCTACAGGGGAACTGAAGCTTTCTTT
D gene: NA; J gene: TRBJ2-1; V gene: TRBV25-1; CDR3 length: 16; clone size: NA; CDR3 protein: CASSEYVAVPYNEQFF; CDR3 DNA: TGTGCCAGCAGTGAATACGTAGCGGTTCCCTACAATGAGCAGTTCTTC
D gene: TRBD2; J gene: TRBJ2-7; V gene: TRBV7-2; CDR3 length: 14; clone size: NA; CDR3 protein: CASSPIPIAGEQYF; CDR3 DNA: TGTGCCAGCAGCCCGATACCTATAGCGGGCGAGCAGTACTTC
D gene: NA; J gene: TRBJ2-3; V gene: TRBV9; CDR3 length: 12; clone size: NA; CDR3 protein: CASSVDGDTQYF; CDR3 DNA: TGTGCCAGCAGCGTAGACGGAGATACGCAGTATTTT
D gene: NA; J gene: TRBJ2-3; V gene: TRBV5-8; CDR3 length: 13; clone size: NA; CDR3 protein: CASSLLGGDTQYF; CDR3 DNA: TGTGCCAGCAGCTTGTTAGGGGGAGATACGCAGTATTTT
D gene: TRBD2; J gene: TRBJ2-2; V gene: TRBV4-2; CDR3 length: 16; clone size: NA; CDR3 protein: CASSRKAGGNTGELFF; CDR3 DNA: TGTGCCAGCAGCCGAAAAGCGGGGGGGAACACCGGGGAGCTGTTTTTT
D gene: NA; J gene: TRBJ1-5; V gene: TRBV6-1; CDR3 length: 14; clone size: NA; CDR3 protein: CASSEPSRRGPQHF; CDR3 DNA: TGTGCCAGCAGTGAACCCTCACGGAGAGGGCCCCAGCATTTT
D gene: TRBD2; J gene: TRBJ2-3; V gene: TRBV9; CDR3 length: 15; clone size: NA; CDR3 protein: CASRPSGGSTDTQYF; CDR3 DNA: TGTGCCAGCAGACCTAGCGGGGGAAGCACAGATACGCAGTATTTT
D gene: TRBD2; J gene: TRBJ2-5; V gene: TRBV5-4; CDR3 length: 13; clone size: NA; CDR3 protein: CASRFGGAETQYF; CDR3 DNA: TGTGCCAGCAGGTTCGGGGGGGCCGAGACCCAGTACTTC
D gene: TRBD2; J gene: TRBJ2-2; V gene: TRBV13; CDR3 length: 15; clone size: NA; CDR3 protein: CASSLRGGNTGELFF; CDR3 DNA: TGTGCCAGCAGCTTACGCGGGGGGAACACCGGGGAGCTGTTTTTT
D gene: NA; J gene: TRBJ2-7; V gene: TRBV7-6; CDR3 length: 13; clone size: NA; CDR3 protein: CASSFSLSYEQYF; CDR3 DNA: TGTGCCAGCAGCTTTTCCCTGTCCTACGAGCAGTACTTC
D gene: NA; J gene: TRBJ2-7; V gene: TRBV7-3; CDR3 length: 14; clone size: once; CDR3 protein: CASSLGSLGDEQYF; CDR3 DNA: TGTGCCAGCAGCTTAGGGTCCCTAGGGGACGAGCAGTACTTC
D gene: NA; J gene: TRBJ1-2; V gene: TRBV4-3; CDR3 length: 16; clone size: NA; CDR3 protein: CASSQEPRAIIYGYTF; CDR3 DNA: TGCGCCAGCAGCCAAGAACCCAGGGCTATTATCTATGGCTACACCTTC